Listed below are T cell receptor beta chains from one sample, sequenced in a study of beta chain features in type 1 diabetes. Sequenced by immunoSEQ multiplex PCR; TCRdb stores in-frame clones only, minus some. There are roughly 450,000 clones in the sample; about an eighth occur only once, and approximately 0.05% lies in the top ten. Material for sequencing was naive CD4+ T cells from blood. These receptors were taken from a young woman in good health. The CDR3 runs from the conserved cysteine through the conserved F or W. A D gene is named only where the DNA matches it firmly. Size is stated for part of the rows, as once, few or many counts, or as a class when the clone is expanded.

V gene	D gene	J gene	clone size	CDR3 protein	CDR3 DNA
TRBV23-1	.	TRBJ1-2	.	CASSDRMDGYTF	TGCGCCAGCAGTGACCGGATGGATGGCTACACCTTC
TRBV13	TRBD1	TRBJ2-3	.	CASSARRDRVSTDTQYF	TGTGCCAGCAGCGCCCGCCGGGACAGAGTTAGCACAGATACGCAGTATTTT
TRBV7-9	TRBD1	TRBJ2-4	few	CASSQETGPLYF	TGTGCCAGCAGCCAAGAGACAGGGCCTTTGTACTTC
TRBV30	TRBD1	TRBJ2-2	many	CAWRGGFGTGELFF	TGTGCCTGGAGAGGGGGCTTCGGCACCGGGGAGCTGTTTTTT
TRBV18	.	TRBJ2-1	few	CASSPPGHYNEQFF	TGTGCCAGCTCACCACCGGGACACTACAATGAGCAGTTCTTC
TRBV2	.	TRBJ2-2	.	CASGLSNTGELFF	TGTGCCAGCGGACTCTCGAACACCGGGGAGCTGTTTTTT
TRBV5-6	.	TRBJ1-2	.	CASSLGTSFAF	TGTGCCAGCAGCTTGGGAACCTCTTTCGCCTTC
TRBV29-1	TRBD1	TRBJ2-3	few	CSVEGTGGTDTQYF	TGCAGCGTGGAGGGGACAGGAGGCACAGATACGCAGTATTTT
TRBV6-5	TRBD1	TRBJ1-1	few	CASSSMTGRRTEAFF	TGTGCCAGCAGTTCGATGACAGGGCGTAGGACTGAAGCTTTCTTT
TRBV5-1	.	TRBJ2-2	.	CASSLQGNTGELFF	TGCGCCAGCAGCTTGCAGGGTAACACCGGGGAGCTGTTTTTT
TRBV29-1	TRBD2	TRBJ2-7	few	CSVGLLAGGRSEQYF	TGCAGCGTGGGGTTGCTAGCGGGAGGAAGAAGCGAGCAGTACTTC
TRBV30	.	TRBJ1-6	.	CAWQLRGDSPLHF	TGTGCCTGGCAGCTCAGGGGTGATTCACCCCTCCACTTT
TRBV7-3	.	TRBJ2-3	few	CASSLNGNTQYF	TGTGCCAGCAGCTTAAATGGGAATACGCAGTATTTT
TRBV13	TRBD2	TRBJ2-7	few	CASSLSSGGGEQYF	TGTGCCAGCAGCTTATCTAGCGGTGGAGGTGAGCAGTACTTC
TRBV7-9	TRBD1	TRBJ1-2	.	CASSLGQGIYGYTF	TGTGCCAGCAGCTTAGGACAGGGTATCTATGGCTACACCTTC
TRBV13	.	TRBJ1-3	.	CASSLPESSGNTIYF	TGTGCCAGCAGCTTACCCGAGAGCTCTGGAAACACCATATATTTT
TRBV7-8	TRBD1	TRBJ1-2	.	CASSLRGQGKVYGYTF	TGTGCCAGCAGCCTCCGGGGACAGGGTAAAGTCTATGGCTACACCTTC
TRBV7-2	.	TRBJ1-4	.	CASSLSARKLFF	TGTGCCAGCAGCTTAAGTGCTAGAAAACTGTTTTTT
TRBV7-2	.	TRBJ2-3	.	CASSVSTDTQYF	TGTGCCAGCAGCGTCAGCACAGATACGCAGTATTTT
TRBV5-1	.	TRBJ1-1	.	CASSFGGNTEAFF	TGCGCCAGCAGCTTTGGAGGGAACACTGAAGCTTTCTTT
TRBV7-2	.	TRBJ2-6	.	CASSLWPTGSGANVLTF	TGTGCCAGCAGCTTATGGCCTACAGGGTCTGGGGCCAACGTCCTGACTTTC
TRBV14	.	TRBJ2-5	few	CASSSRMGLAEETQYF	TGTGCCAGCAGCTCTAGAATGGGGCTAGCAGAAGAGACCCAGTACTTC
TRBV6-5	.	TRBJ2-6	.	CASRGASGANVLTF	TGTGCCAGCCGTGGGGCCTCTGGGGCCAACGTCCTGACTTTC
TRBV20-1	.	TRBJ2-5	.	CSAAKWETQYF	TGCAGTGCCGCCAAGTGGGAGACCCAGTACTTC